These 11 T cell receptor beta chains were all obtained from the same sample, sequenced in a study of PD-1 blockade in mismatch repair-deficient tumors. Assay: immunoSEQ multiplex PCR; the TCRdb copy retains only in-frame clones and omits some. The data contain about 68,000 clones, 60% to 80% of them seen just once; the ten biggest clones take up 4.5% to 6%. This specimen was peripheral blood, taken 2 weeks after starting pembrolizumab. Receptors were obtained from an adult with mismatch repair-deficient cancer.

The chain is built from TRBV27 and TRBJ2-1, with D perhaps TRBD1 or TRBD2 (6 bases each). This CDR3 comprises 18 residues. V gave up 0 bases and J gave up 7 bases, with 22 bases separating them. CDR1 is MNHEY, CDR2 SMNVEV, per germline (reference sequence). The CDR3 DNA reads as TGTGCCAGCAGTTTATCTTTCCCAGACAGGTTCGGGGGAAATGAGCAGTTCTTC. It specifies CASSLSFPDRFGGNEQFF.

In this sample, this clone turned up a few times. This chain connects TRBV5-5 to TRBJ2-1; tentatively, D is TRBD2 (6 bases). Trimming left V 5 bases short and J 4 bases short, with 22 bases between. Germline CDR1 is SGHKS and CDR2 is YYEKEE (reference sequence). CDR3 size: 17 residues. CDR3 nucleotides: TGTGCCAGCAGATCACTTGGGGGGTCTTCGGGGTACAATGAGCAGTTCTTC. Amino acids: CASRSLGGSSGYNEQFF.

This clone has more than one count but fewer than ten. The chain's CDR3 is CASRLYTGGETQYF. The CDR3, as DNA: TGTGCCAGCAGACTATATACAGGGGGAGAGACCCAGTACTTC. V usage is TRBV27 and J usage is TRBJ2-5; 8 nucleotides agree with TRBD1. The CDR3 sequence is 14 residues long. The ends lost 6 bases at V and 4 bases at J; junction bases unmatched: 7. Germline-derived CDR1 and CDR2 are MNHEY and SMNVEV (reference sequence).

The chain is built from TRBV4-3 and TRBJ1-2, with D hard to call. The CDR3 is 14 amino acids. Trimming stripped 0 bases from V and 7 bases from J, with 12 bases between. The germline CDR1 and CDR2 sequences are LGHNA and YSLEER. The chain's CDR3 is CASSQDPRPGGYTF. CDR3 coding DNA: TGCGCCAGCAGCCAAGATCCAAGACCGGGTGGCTACACCTTC.

The gene calls are TRBV27 and TRBJ2-2; a weak D match, TRBD1 (5 bases). The CDR3 length is 15 residues. Trimming shortened V by 4 bases and J by 1 base, and 10 bases separated the two germline ends. CDR1 is MNHEY, CDR2 SMNVEV, per germline (reference sequence). This CDR3 is CASSSDTVNTGELFF. In DNA form, the CDR3 reads TGTGCCAGCAGTTCGGACACGGTGAACACCGGGGAGCTGTTTTTT.

The V gene is TRBV9, the J gene TRBJ2-1, with D unclear. Germline V gene sequence: CDR1 SGDLS, CDR2 YYNGEE. V was trimmed by 0 bases and J by 0 bases, leaving 7 bases between them. The CDR3 runs 15 residues. CDR3 protein: CASSVGGRSYNEQFF. The CDR3 DNA reads as TGTGCCAGCAGCGTAGGCGGACGCTCCTACAATGAGCAGTTCTTC.

This sequence joins TRBV27 and TRBJ1-2; D is ambiguous. The germline CDR1 and CDR2 sequences are MNHEY and SMNVEV (reference sequence). V lost 5 bases and J lost 0, with 10 bases in between. This CDR3 is 14 amino acids long. For the CDR3, the DNA is TGTGCCAGCAGTATGAAGAAAGCTAACTATGGCTACACCTTC. Translation gives CASSMKKANYGYTF.

The V gene is TRBV7-6, the J gene TRBJ1-2; D gene unclear. The CDR3 sequence is 16 residues long. Germline V gives CDR1 SGHVS, CDR2 FNYEAQ. The ends were cut back, 3 bases at V and 0 bases at J, with 14 bases in the middle. CDR3 loop: CASSFSRGRSNYGYTF. In DNA, the CDR3 is TGTGCCAGCAGCTTTTCTCGTGGACGGTCTAACTATGGCTACACCTTC.

The V gene is TRBV10-3, the J gene TRBJ1-2, with D possibly matching TRBD1 (5 bases). V was clipped by 7 bases and J by 5 bases, with 20 bases between them. Germline V gene data show CDR1 as ENHRY and CDR2 as SYGVKD. There are 15 residues in the CDR3. The CDR3 DNA reads TGTGCCATCATCAAGGGACTTAATCAACCTTATGGCTACACCTTC. Protein: CAIIKGLNQPYGYTF.

The chain carries TRBV2 and TRBJ2-3; 9 positions agree with TRBD2. Losses at the gene ends were 4 bases for V and 3 bases for J; bases not matched to a gene: 11. Germline V gene sequence: CDR1 SNHLY, CDR2 FYNNEI. The CDR3 is made up of 17 amino acids. CDR3 DNA sequence: TGTGCCAGCAGTGTGCCCCTAGGCGGGAGGGGGACAGATACGCAGTATTTT. Translating it yields CASSVPLGGRGTDTQYF.

The chain couples TRBV9 to TRBJ1-1, with 9 bases lining up with TRBD1. Germline lookup yields CDR1 SGDLS and CDR2 YYNGEE. V gave up 1 base and J gave up 4 bases; unmatched junction bases: 5. The CDR3 sequence is 15 residues long. CDR3 DNA sequence: TGTGCCAGCAGCGTACACCCGGGACAGGGCACTGAAGCTTTCTTT. It specifies CASSVHPGQGTEAFF.